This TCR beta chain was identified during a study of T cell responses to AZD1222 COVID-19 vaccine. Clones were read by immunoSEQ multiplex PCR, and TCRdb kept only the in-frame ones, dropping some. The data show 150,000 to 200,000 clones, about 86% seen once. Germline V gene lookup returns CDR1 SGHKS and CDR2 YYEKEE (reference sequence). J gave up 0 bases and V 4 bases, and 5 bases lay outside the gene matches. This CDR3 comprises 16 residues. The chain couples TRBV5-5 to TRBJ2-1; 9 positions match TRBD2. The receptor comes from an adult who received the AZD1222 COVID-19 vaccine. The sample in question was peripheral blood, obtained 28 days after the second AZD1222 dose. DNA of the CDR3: TGTGCCAGCAGCCGCGGGGGGGCAGGCTCCTACAATGAGCAGTTCTTC. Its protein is CASSRGGAGSYNEQFF.